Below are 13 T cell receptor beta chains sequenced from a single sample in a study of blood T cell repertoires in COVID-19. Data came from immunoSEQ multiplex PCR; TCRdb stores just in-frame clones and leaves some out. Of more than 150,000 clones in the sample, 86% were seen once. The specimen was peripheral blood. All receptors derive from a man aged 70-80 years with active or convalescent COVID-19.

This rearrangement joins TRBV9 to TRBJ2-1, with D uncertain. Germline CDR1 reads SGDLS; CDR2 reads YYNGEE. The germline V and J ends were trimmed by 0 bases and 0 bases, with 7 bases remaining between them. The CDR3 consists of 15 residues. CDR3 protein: CASSVAPGSYNEQFF. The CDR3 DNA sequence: TGTGCCAGCAGCGTAGCCCCGGGCTCCTACAATGAGCAGTTCTTC.

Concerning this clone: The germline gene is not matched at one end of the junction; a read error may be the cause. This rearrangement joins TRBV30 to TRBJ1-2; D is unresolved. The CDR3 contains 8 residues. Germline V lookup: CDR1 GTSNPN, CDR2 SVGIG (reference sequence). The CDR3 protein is CASGTQLF. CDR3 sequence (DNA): TGTGCCTCAGGAACCCAACTGTTC.

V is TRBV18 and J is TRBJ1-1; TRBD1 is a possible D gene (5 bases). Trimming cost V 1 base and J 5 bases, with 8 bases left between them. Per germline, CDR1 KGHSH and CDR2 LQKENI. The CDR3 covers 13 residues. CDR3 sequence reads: CASSPQGRTEAFF. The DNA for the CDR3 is TGTGCCAGCTCACCACAGGGGAGGACTGAAGCTTTCTTT. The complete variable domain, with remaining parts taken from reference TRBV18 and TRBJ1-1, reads NAGVMQNPRHLVRRRGQEARLRCSPMKGHSHVYWYRQLPEEGLKFMVYLQKENIIDESGMPKERFSAEFPKEGPSILRIQQVVRGDSAAYFCASSPQGRTEAFFGQGTRLTVV.

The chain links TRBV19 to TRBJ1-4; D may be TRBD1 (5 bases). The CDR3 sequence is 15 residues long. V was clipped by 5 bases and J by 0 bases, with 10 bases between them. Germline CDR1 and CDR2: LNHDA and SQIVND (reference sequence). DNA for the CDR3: TGTGCCAGTAGTGTTGGACAAACAACTAATGAAAAACTGTTTTTT. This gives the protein CASSVGQTTNEKLFF.

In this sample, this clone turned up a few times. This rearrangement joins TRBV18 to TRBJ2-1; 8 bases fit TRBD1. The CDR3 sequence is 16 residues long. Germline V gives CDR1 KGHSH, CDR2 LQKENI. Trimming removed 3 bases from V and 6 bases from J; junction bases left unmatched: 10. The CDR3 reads CASSPPGQGGRNEQFF. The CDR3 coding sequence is TGTGCCAGCTCACCTCCCGGACAGGGAGGACGCAATGAGCAGTTCTTC.

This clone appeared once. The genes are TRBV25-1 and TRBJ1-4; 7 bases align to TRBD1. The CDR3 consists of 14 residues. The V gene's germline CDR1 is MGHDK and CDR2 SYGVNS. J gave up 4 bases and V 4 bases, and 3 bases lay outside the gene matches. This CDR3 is CASSGGQLNEKLFF. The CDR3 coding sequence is TGTGCCAGCAGTGGGGGACAGCTTAATGAAAAACTGTTTTTT.

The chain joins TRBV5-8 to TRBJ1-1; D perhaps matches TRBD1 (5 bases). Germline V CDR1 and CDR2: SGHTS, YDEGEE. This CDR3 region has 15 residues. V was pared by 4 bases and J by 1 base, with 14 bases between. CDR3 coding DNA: TGTGCCAGCAGCGGAGGAGGGGCGGGGAACACTGAAGCTTTCTTT. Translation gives CASSGGGAGNTEAFF.

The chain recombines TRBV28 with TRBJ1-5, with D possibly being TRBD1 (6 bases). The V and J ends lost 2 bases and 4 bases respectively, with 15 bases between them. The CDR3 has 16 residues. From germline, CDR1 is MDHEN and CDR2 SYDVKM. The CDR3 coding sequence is TGTGCCAGCAGTTTAATGTCAGGGGCAGGGAATCAGCCCCAGCATTTT. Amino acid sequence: CASSLMSGAGNQPQHF.

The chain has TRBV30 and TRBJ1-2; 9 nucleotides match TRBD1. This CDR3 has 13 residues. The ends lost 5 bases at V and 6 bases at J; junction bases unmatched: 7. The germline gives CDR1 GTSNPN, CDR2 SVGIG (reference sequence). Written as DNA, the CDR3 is TGTGCCTGGCCCGGACAGGGGCTCCATGGCTACACCTTC. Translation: CAWPGQGLHGYTF.

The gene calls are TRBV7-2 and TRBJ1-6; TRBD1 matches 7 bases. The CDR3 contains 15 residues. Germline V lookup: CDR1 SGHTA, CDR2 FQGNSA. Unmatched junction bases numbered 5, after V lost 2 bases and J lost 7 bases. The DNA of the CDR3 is TGTGCCAGCAGCTTAACCGGGACAGCGAATTCACCCCTCCACTTT. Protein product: CASSLTGTANSPLHF.

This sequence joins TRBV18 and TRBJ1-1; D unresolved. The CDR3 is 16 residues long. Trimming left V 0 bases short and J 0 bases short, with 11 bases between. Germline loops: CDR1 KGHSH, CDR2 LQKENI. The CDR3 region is CASSPPSPLVNTEAFF. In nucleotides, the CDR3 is TGTGCCAGCTCACCACCGAGCCCTCTAGTGAACACTGAAGCTTTCTTT.

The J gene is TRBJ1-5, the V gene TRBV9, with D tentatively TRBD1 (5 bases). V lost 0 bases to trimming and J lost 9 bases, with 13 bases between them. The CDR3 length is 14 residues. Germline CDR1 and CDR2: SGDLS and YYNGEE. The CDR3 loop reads CASSVGRVGGPQHF. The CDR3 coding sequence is TGTGCCAGCAGCGTAGGGAGGGTCGGGGGGCCCCAGCATTTT.

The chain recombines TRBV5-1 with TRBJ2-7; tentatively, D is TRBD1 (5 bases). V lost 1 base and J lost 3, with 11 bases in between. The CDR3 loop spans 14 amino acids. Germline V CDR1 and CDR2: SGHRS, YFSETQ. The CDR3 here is CASSLFGQGYEQYF. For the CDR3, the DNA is TGCGCCAGCAGCTTGTTCGGACAAGGCTACGAGCAGTACTTC.